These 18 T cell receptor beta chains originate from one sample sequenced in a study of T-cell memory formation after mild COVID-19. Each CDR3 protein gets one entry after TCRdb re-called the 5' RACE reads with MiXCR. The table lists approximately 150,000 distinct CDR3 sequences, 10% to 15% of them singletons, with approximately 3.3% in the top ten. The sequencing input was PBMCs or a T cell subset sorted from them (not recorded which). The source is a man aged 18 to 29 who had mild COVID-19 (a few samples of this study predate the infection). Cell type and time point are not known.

This CDR3 is CASSERTSGLETQYF. CDR3 in DNA: TGCGCCAGCAGTGAACGGACTAGCGGGTTGGAGACCCAGTACTTC. The chain combines TRBV10-1 with TRBJ2-5; 11 positions match TRBD2. The CDR3 consists of 15 residues. Per the germline V gene, CDR1 is WNHNN and CDR2 is SYGVQD (reference sequence). Trimming cost V 3 bases and J 5 bases; bases outside gene matches: 5.

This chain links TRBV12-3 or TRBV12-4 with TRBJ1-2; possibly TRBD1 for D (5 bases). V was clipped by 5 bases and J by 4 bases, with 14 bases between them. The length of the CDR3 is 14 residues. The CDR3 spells CASSLSGGIYGYTF. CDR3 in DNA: TGTGCCAGCAGTCTTTCCGGGGGGATCTATGGCTACACCTTC.

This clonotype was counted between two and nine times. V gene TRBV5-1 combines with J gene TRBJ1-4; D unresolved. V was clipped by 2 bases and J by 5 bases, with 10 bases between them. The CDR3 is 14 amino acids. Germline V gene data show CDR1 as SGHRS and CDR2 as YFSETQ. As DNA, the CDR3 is TGCGCCAGCAGCTTCCCCGGTAGGAATGAAAAACTGTTTTTT. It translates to CASSFPGRNEKLFF.

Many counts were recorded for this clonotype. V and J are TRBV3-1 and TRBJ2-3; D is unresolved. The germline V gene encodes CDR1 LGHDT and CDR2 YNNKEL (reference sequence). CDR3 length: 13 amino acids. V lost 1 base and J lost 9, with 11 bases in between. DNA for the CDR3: TGTGCCAGCAGCCAAGTACTTGGCGTGACGCAGTATTTT. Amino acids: CASSQVLGVTQYF.

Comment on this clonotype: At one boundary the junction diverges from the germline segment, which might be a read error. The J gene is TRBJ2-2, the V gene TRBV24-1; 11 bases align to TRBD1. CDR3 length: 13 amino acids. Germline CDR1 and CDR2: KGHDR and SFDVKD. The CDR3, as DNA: TGTGCCTCAGGACAGGGGGCCACCGGGGAGCTGATTTTT. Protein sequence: CASGQGATGELIF.

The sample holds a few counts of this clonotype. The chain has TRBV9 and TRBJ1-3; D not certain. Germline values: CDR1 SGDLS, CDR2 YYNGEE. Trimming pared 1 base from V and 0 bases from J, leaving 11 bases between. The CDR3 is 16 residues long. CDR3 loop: CASSVNTGFSGNTIYF. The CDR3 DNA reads TGTGCCAGCAGCGTAAACACCGGCTTCTCTGGAAACACCATATATTTT.

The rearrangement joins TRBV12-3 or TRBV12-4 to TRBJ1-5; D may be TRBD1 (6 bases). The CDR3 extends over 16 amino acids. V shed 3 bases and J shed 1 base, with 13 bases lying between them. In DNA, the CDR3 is TGTGCCAGCAGTTTTGGACAGAGACGGAGCAATCAGCCCCAGCATTTT. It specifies CASSFGQRRSNQPQHF.

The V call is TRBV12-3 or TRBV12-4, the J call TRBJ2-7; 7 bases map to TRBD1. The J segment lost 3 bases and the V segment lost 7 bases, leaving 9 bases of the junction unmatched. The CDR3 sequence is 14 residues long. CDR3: CASTSTGAGYEQYF. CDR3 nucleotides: TGTGCCAGCACCAGTACAGGGGCCGGCTACGAGCAGTACTTC.

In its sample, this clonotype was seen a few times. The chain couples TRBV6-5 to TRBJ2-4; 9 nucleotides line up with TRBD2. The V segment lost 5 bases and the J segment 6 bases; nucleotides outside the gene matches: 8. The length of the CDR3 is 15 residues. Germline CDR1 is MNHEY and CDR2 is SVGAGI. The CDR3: CASSDPRGGRNIQYF. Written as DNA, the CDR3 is TGTGCCAGCAGTGACCCGCGGGGGGGACGAAACATTCAGTACTTC.

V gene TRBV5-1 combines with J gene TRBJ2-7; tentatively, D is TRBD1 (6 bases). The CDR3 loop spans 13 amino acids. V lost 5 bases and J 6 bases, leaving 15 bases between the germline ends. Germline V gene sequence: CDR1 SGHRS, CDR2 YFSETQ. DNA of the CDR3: TGCGCCAGCAGACAGGGAAGTAGTATCGAGCAGTACTTC. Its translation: CASRQGSSIEQYF.

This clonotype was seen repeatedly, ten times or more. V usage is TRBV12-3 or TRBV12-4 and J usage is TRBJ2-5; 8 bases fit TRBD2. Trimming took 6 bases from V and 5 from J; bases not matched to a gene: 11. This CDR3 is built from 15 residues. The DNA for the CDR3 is TGTGCCAGCAGCACTCCCGGGACTAGGAGTGAGACCCAGTACTTC. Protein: CASSTPGTRSETQYF.

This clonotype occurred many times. DNA of the CDR3: TGTGCCAGCAGCACCACCTACGAGCAGTACTTC. Its protein is CASSTTYEQYF. This sequence joins TRBV7-2 and TRBJ2-7; no clear D gene. The V gene lost 5 bases and the J gene lost 2 bases, with 4 bases spanning the gap. Germline V gene data show CDR1 as SGHTA and CDR2 as FQGNSA. This CDR3 has 11 amino acids.

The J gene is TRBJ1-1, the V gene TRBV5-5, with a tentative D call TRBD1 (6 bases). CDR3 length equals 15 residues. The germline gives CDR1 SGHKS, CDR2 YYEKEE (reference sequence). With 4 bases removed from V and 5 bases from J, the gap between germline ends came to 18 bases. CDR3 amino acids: CASSRRGAGDTEAFF. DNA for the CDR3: TGTGCCAGCAGCCGGCGCGGGGCAGGGGATACTGAAGCTTTCTTT.

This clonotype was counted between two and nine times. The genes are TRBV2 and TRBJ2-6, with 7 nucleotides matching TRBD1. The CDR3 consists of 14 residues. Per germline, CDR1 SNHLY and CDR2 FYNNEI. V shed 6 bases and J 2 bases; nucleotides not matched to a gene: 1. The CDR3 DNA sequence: TGTGCCAGCAGCGACAGGGCTGGGGCCAACGTCCTGACTTTC. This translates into CASSDRAGANVLTF.

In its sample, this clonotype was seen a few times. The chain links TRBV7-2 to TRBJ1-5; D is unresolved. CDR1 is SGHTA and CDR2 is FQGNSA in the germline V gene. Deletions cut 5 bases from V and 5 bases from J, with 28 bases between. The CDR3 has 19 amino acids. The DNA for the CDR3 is TGTGCCAGCAGCACCCTTGGTTCTTGGCCCCGGGTCCTCGATCAGCCCCAGCATTTT. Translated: CASSTLGSWPRVLDQPQHF. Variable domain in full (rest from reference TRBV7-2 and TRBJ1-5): GAGVSQSPSNKVTEKGKDVELRCDPISGHTALYWYRQSLGQGLEFLIYFQGNSAPDKSGLPSDRFSAERTGGSVSTLTIQRTQQEDSAVYLCASSTLGSWPRVLDQPQHFGDGTRLSIL.

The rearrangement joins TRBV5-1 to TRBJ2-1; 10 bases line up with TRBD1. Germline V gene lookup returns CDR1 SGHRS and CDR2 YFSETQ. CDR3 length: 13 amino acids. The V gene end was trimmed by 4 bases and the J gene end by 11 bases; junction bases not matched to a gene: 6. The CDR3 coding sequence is TGCGCCAGCAGCGGGACAGGGGAGGGAAAGCAGTTCTTC. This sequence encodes CASSGTGEGKQFF.

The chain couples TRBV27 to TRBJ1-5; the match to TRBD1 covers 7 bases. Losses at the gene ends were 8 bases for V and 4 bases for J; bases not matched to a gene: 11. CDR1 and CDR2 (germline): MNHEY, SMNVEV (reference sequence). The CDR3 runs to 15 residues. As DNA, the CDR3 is TGTGCCAGCGGAACGGTGAGGGGGCGTAATCAGCCCCAGCATTTT. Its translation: CASGTVRGRNQPQHF.

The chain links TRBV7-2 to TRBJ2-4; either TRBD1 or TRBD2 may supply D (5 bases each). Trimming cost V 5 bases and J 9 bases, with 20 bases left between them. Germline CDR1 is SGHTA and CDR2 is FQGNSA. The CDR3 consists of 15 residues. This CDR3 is CASSQIGDARGIQYF. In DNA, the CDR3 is TGTGCCAGCAGCCAAATCGGGGACGCCCGGGGCATTCAGTACTTC.